The 24 T cell receptor beta chains given below trace back to one sample, sequenced in a study of molecular identifiers for immune sequencing clone quantification. One entry per CDR3 protein results from TCRdb running MiXCR on the PCR reads. Here the sample spans about 640,000 distinct CDR3 sequences, 15% to 20% being singletons. Sample: naive CD8+ T cells from blood, with Jurkat cell RNA spiked in. The subset: FACS-sorted CD8+CD4-CCR7+CD45RA+ naive T cells. The receptors come from a human donor in good health. Some libraries in this study had Jurkat cell RNA spiked in.

Comment on this clonotype: Since the CDR3 does not end with the conserved phenylalanine or tryptophan, this likely comes from a read error. Because the CDR3's place on the DNA is in doubt, the DNA is left out and the CDR3 is given as listed by TCRdb. The chain carries TRBV29-1 and TRBJ1-1. Germline CDR1 reads SQVTM; CDR2 reads ANQGSEA. The CDR3 length is 11 residues, termini included. CDR3 amino acids: CSVERNTEAFI.

This clonotype was seen at least ten times. The rearrangement joins TRBV5-4 to TRBJ2-2; D not resolved. V was pared by 0 bases and J by 4 bases, with 7 bases between. This CDR3 region has 14 residues. Germline V gene sequence: CDR1 SGHNT, CDR2 YYREEE (reference sequence). The CDR3 DNA follows: TGTGCCAGCAGCTTGGCCGACGGCACCGGGGAGCTGTTTTTT. Translated: CASSLADGTGELFF.

This clonotype was seen ten or more times. The J gene is TRBJ1-5, the V gene TRBV20-1, with D maybe TRBD1 (6 bases). V lost 5 bases, J lost 7 bases, and 18 bases lay in between. The CDR3 covers 14 residues. Germline assignment: CDR1 DFQATT and CDR2 SNEGSKA (reference sequence). CDR3 sequence reads: CSARPLGADQPQHF. The CDR3 bases are TGCAGTGCTCGACCCCTGGGGGCCGACCAGCCCCAGCATTTT.

CDR3 sequence (DNA): TGTGCCATCAGTGTTGGGGTCGGTGGAGGGGGCATGTACGAGCAGTACTTC. Translated: CAISVGVGGGGMYEQYF. The J gene is TRBJ2-7, the V gene TRBV10-3, with D perhaps matching TRBD1 (7 bases). CDR1 ENHRY and CDR2 SYGVKD come from the germline V gene. V lost 4 bases, J lost 4 bases, and 23 bases lay in between. The CDR3 consists of 17 residues.

This clonotype was found many times. This sequence joins TRBV2 and TRBJ1-1; D is perhaps TRBD1 (5 bases). The CDR3 totals 18 residues. Germline CDR1 SNHLY, CDR2 FYNNEI. V lost 4 bases and J 0 bases, leaving 21 bases between the germline ends. The CDR3 protein is CASSVRQGTVWMNTEAFF. The DNA for the CDR3 is TGTGCCAGCAGTGTTAGGCAGGGAACTGTTTGGATGAACACTGAAGCTTTCTTT.

With regard to this clonotype: This may stem from a read error, because a much larger clone lies one nucleotide away. The gene calls are TRBV7-9 and TRBJ2-1; 8 positions agree with TRBD2. The trim removed 1 base at V and 12 bases at J, leaving 14 bases unmatched. Germline V CDR1 and CDR2: SEHNR, FQNEAQ (reference sequence). The CDR3 covers 16 residues. The CDR3 protein is CASSLGHSGIIDGQFF. CDR3 nucleotides: TGTGCCAGCAGCTTAGGTCATAGCGGGATTATAGATGGGCAGTTCTTC.

This clonotype has a count of ten or more. The V and J genes are TRBV10-3 and TRBJ2-3; 9 nucleotides match TRBD2. This CDR3 region has 18 residues. J gave up 1 base and V 2 bases, and 10 bases lay outside the gene matches. CDR1 ENHRY and CDR2 SYGVKD come from the germline V gene. The DNA for the CDR3 is TGTGCCATCAGTGAGGCGGGGAATAGCGGGGGCCGCACAGATACGCAGTATTTT. Its protein product is CAISEAGNSGGRTDTQYF.

The gene calls are TRBV6-5 and TRBJ1-1, with no clear D. The V gene's germline CDR1 is MNHEY and CDR2 SVGAGI. Trimming stripped 4 bases from V and 0 bases from J, with 15 bases between. This CDR3 region has 16 residues. Written as DNA, the CDR3 is TGTGCCAGCAGTTTAGGACGGAACTACATGAACACTGAAGCTTTCTTT. This codes for CASSLGRNYMNTEAFF.

This clonotype appeared a few times. The V gene is TRBV7-6, the J gene TRBJ1-1, with D maybe TRBD1 (5 bases). V shed 1 base and J shed 6 bases, with 15 bases lying between them. The V gene's germline CDR1 is SGHVS and CDR2 FNYEAQ. The CDR3 sequence is 15 residues long. The DNA for the CDR3 is TGTGCCAGCAGCTTAGGGTGGGGGTCAGACTCTGAAGCTTTCTTT. It codes for CASSLGWGSDSEAFF. Filled out from reference TRBV7-6 and TRBJ1-1, the complete variable domain reads GAGVSQSPRYKVTKRGQDVALRCDPISGHVSLYWYRQALGQGPEFLTYFNYEAQQDKSGLPNDRFSAERPEGSISTLTIQRTEQRDSAMYRCASSLGWGSDSEAFFGQGTRLTVV.

Ten or more counts support this clonotype. The chain employs TRBV4-3 and TRBJ2-3, with 10 positions matching TRBD2. V was clipped by 3 bases and J by 1 base; unmatched bases: 4. The CDR3 has 16 amino acids. The V gene's germline CDR1 is LGHNA and CDR2 YSLEER. In DNA, the CDR3 is TGCGCCAGCAGCCACCCCGGGACTAGCGGCACAGATACGCAGTATTTT. This translates into CASSHPGTSGTDTQYF.

This clonotype came up a few times. The chain uses TRBV9 and TRBJ2-3; the D gene is possibly TRBD2 (6 bases). The CDR3 covers 18 residues. V was clipped by 3 bases and J by 4 bases, with 24 bases between them. From germline, CDR1 is SGDLS and CDR2 YYNGEE. The chain's CDR3 is CASSARPVGLPGADTQYF. CDR3 bases: TGTGCCAGCAGCGCCAGGCCCGTTGGACTCCCGGGGGCAGATACGCAGTATTTT. Based on the CDR3 plus reference TRBV9 and TRBJ2-3, the full variable domain is DSGVTQTPKHLITATGQRVTLRCSPRSGDLSVYWYQQSLDQGLQFLIQYYNGEERAKGNILERFSAQQFPDLHSELNLSSLELGDSALYFCASSARPVGLPGADTQYFGPGTRLTVL.

Remarks on this clonotype: A single base separates this from a much larger clone, so it may be a read error. The gene calls are TRBV12-3 or TRBV12-4 and TRBJ2-7, with D tentatively TRBD2 (6 bases). The CDR3 is 15 amino acids. CDR3 residues: CAGRASGTGAYEQYF. CDR3 DNA sequence: TGTGCCGGCAGAGCGTCCGGGACTGGAGCCTACGAGCAGTACTTC.

This clonotype occurred many times. The V call is TRBV6-1, the J call TRBJ1-2; perhaps TRBD1 as D (5 bases). CDR1 MNHNS and CDR2 SASEGT come from the germline V gene. CDR3 length equals 14 residues. V lost 2 bases and J lost 13, with 20 bases in between. The CDR3 sequence: CASSEWGGSEGFTF. CDR3 in DNA: TGTGCCAGCAGTGAATGGGGCGGATCCGAAGGGTTCACCTTC.

A remark on this clonotype: A much larger clone differs from this one at a single base, so this may be a read error. J is TRBJ2-7 and V is TRBV6-5; no clear D gene. Trimming took off 0 bases at V and 9 bases at J, with 12 bases between the two ends. Germline V gene data show CDR1 as MNHEY and CDR2 as SVGAGI. This CDR3 contains 13 residues. The CDR3 reads CASSYSAPSGQYF. As DNA, the CDR3 is TGTGCCAGCAGTTACTCGGCCCCATCCGGGCAGTACTTC.

This clonotype came up many times. V usage is TRBV27 and J usage is TRBJ1-5, with no clear D. Trimming left V 3 bases short and J 6 bases short, with 9 bases between. The germline V gene encodes CDR1 MNHEY and CDR2 SMNVEV (reference sequence). There are 13 residues in the CDR3. The DNA for the CDR3 is TGTGCCAGCAGTTTTTTCGGTGGTCAGCCCCAGCATTTT. It specifies CASSFFGGQPQHF.

The chain has TRBV19 and TRBJ2-1; no definite D call. V dropped 0 bases and J dropped 7 bases, with 1 base sitting between them. The CDR3 spans 11 residues. Germline V gives CDR1 LNHDA, CDR2 SQIVND (reference sequence). The CDR3 bases are TGTGCCAGTAGTATAGAGAATGAGCAGTTCTTC. Translation: CASSIENEQFF.

With respect to this clonotype: Possible read error: a much larger clone is one base away. This sequence joins TRBV19 and TRBJ2-7; TRBD2 is a possible D gene (5 bases). Germline assignment: CDR1 LNHDA and CDR2 SQIVND (reference sequence). CDR3 length: 12 amino acids. Written as DNA, the CDR3 is TGTGTCAGTAGTATAGGCCCGGGGGAGCAGTACTTC. As protein: CVSSIGPGEQYF.

This clonotype has more than one count but fewer than ten. The junction and the germline gene differ at one end; a read error may be behind it. The chain joins TRBV4-3 to TRBJ2-7; TRBD2 might be the D (5 bases). CDR3 length equals 15 residues. CDR1 and CDR2 (germline): LGHNA, YSLEER. The CDR3 DNA reads as TGCGCCAGCAGCCAAGAGAGGGAAGACACCTACGGGCAGTACTTC. This encodes CASSQEREDTYGQYF.

This clonotype was recorded once. A much larger clone differs by one base, so this may be a read error. J is TRBJ1-3 and V is TRBV7-8, with a possible D match to TRBD1 (6 bases). The germline CDR1 and CDR2 sequences are SGHVS and FQNEAQ. The CDR3 runs 18 residues. V was cut by 0 bases and J by 2 bases, with 17 bases left in between. The CDR3 loop is CASSLAIYWTVAGNTIYF. DNA of the CDR3: TGTGCCAGCAGCTTAGCCATCTATTGGACAGTAGCTGGAAACACCATATATTTT.

Concerning this clonotype: A junction end diverges from the germline sequence, so it may reflect a read error. The chain links TRBV5-3 to TRBJ2-1; D may be TRBD2 (5 bases). TRBV5-3 carries the ORF label, with uncertain function. CDR3 length equals 15 residues. The CDR3 region is CASSSGVSSYNEQFF. CDR3 sequence (DNA): TGTGCCAGCAGCTCCGGGGTTAGCTCCTACAATGAGCAGTTCTTC.

Ten or more counts support this clonotype. The chain joins TRBV6-5 to TRBJ1-1; D remains unclear. Germline CDR1 is MNHEY and CDR2 is SVGAGI. The CDR3 has 15 residues. V dropped 0 bases and J dropped 0 bases, with 8 bases sitting between them. The CDR3 loop reads CASSYSVAMNTEAFF. The DNA for the CDR3 is TGTGCCAGCAGTTACTCGGTAGCCATGAACACTGAAGCTTTCTTT.

At least ten counts were recorded for this clonotype. The V and J genes are TRBV7-9 and TRBJ2-3; D tentatively fits TRBD1 or TRBD2 (5 bases each). V was cut by 2 bases and J by 4 bases, with 13 bases left in between. This CDR3 has 15 residues. The germline V gene encodes CDR1 SEHNR and CDR2 FQNEAQ (reference sequence). The CDR3 DNA reads TGTGCCAGCAGCTTACGGGGCTCGGCCCCAGATACGCAGTATTTT. Amino acids: CASSLRGSAPDTQYF.

This clonotype showed up many times. The J gene is TRBJ1-1, the V gene TRBV7-9, with D uncertain. V was shortened by 5 bases and J by 5 bases, with 9 bases between the two germline ends. The germline gives CDR1 SEHNR, CDR2 FQNEAQ (reference sequence). The CDR3 length is 12 residues. CDR3 loop: CASSPLGTEAFF. DNA for the CDR3: TGTGCCAGCAGCCCATTAGGAACTGAAGCTTTCTTT.

This clonotype was detected ten times or more. J is TRBJ2-3 and V is TRBV11-2; 7 bases are shared with TRBD1. This CDR3 is 14 amino acids long. After removal of 5 bases from V and 3 bases from J, the junction contained 5 bases not matched to a gene. Germline lookup yields CDR1 SGHAT and CDR2 FQNNGV. The CDR3 nucleotides are TGTGCCAGCAGCCGTACAGGGGTGACAGATACGCAGTATTTT. Translating gives CASSRTGVTDTQYF.